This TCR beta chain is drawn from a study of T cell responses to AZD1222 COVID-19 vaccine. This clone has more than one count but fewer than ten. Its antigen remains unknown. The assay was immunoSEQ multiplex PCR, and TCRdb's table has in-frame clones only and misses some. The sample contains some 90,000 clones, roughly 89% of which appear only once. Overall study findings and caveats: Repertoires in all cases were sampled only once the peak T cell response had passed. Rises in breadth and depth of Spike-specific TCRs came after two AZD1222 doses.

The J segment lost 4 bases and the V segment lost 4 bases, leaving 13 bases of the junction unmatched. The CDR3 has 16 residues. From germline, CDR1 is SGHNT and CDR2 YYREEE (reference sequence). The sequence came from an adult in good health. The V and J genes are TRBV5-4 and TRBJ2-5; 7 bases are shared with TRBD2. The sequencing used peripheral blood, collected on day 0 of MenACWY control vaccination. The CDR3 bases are TGTGCCAGCAGCCCCGCCAGGCGTTCGGGAGGAGAGACCCAGTACTTC. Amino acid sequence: CASSPARRSGGETQYF.